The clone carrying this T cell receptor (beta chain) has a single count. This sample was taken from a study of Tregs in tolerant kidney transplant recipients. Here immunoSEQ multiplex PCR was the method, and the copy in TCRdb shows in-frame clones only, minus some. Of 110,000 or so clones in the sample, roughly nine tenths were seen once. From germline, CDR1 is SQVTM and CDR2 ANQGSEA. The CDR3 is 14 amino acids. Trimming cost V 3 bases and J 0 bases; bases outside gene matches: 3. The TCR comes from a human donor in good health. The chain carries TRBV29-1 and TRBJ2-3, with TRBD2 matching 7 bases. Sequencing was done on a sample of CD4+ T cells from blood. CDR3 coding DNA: TGCAGCGTTGACCAGCGGGGTAGCACAGATACGCAGTATTTT. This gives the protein CSVDQRGSTDTQYF.